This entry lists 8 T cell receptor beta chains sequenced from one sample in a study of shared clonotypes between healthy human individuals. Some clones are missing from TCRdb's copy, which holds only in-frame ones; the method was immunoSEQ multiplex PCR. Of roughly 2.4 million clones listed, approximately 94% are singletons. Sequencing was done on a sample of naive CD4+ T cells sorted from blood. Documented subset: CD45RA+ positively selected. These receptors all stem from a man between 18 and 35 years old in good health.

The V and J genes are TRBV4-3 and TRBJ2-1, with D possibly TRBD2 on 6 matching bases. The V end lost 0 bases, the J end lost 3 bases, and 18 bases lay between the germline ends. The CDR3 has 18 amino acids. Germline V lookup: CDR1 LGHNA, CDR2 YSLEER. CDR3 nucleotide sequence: TGCGCCAGCAGCCAAGATCTCGGTTTGCCGGGAGTCTACAATGAGCAGTTCTTC. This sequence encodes CASSQDLGLPGVYNEQFF.

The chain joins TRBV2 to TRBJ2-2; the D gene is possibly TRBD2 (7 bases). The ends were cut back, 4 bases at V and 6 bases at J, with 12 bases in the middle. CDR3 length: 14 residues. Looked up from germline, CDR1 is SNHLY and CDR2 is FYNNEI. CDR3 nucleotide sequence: TGTGCCAGCAGTGTCAGAGGGGGGGCCGGGGAGCTGTTTTTT. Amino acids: CASSVRGGAGELFF.

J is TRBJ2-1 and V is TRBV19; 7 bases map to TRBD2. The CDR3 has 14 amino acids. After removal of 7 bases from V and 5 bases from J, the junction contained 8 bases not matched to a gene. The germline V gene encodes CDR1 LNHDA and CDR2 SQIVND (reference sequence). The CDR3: CASTRAGVDNEQFF. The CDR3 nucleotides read TGTGCCAGTACACGTGCGGGGGTGGACAATGAGCAGTTCTTC.

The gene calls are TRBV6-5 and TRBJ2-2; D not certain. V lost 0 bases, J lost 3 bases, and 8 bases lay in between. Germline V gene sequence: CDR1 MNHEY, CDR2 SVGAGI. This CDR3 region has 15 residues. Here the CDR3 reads CASSYSIAYTGELFF. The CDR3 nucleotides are TGTGCCAGCAGTTACTCGATAGCATACACCGGGGAGCTGTTTTTT.

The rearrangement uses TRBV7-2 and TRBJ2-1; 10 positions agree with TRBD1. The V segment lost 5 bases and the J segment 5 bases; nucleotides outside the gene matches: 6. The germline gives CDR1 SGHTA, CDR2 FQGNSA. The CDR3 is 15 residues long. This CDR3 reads CASSRGQGNHNEQFF. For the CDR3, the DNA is TGTGCCAGCAGCCGGGGACAGGGGAACCACAATGAGCAGTTCTTC.

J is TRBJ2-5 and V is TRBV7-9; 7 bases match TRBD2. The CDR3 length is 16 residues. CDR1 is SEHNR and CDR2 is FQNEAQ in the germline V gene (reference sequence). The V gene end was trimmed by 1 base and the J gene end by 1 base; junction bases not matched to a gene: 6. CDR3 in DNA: TGTGCCAGCAGCTTAGGTGGCGGGGGTACCCAAGAGACCCAGTACTTC. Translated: CASSLGGGGTQETQYF.

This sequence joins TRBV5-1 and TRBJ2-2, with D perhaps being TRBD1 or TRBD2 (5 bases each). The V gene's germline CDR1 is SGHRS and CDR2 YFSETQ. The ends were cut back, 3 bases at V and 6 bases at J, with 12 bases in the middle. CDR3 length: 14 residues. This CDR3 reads CASSSGTPSGELFF. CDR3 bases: TGCGCCAGCAGCTCAGGGACCCCTTCCGGGGAGCTGTTTTTT.

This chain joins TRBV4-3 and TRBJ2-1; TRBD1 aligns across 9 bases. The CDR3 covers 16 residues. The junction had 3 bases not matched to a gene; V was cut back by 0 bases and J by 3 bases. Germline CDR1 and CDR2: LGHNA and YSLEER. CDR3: CASSQDATGGYNEQFF. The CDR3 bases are TGCGCCAGCAGCCAAGATGCGACAGGGGGCTACAATGAGCAGTTCTTC.